The 21 T cell receptor beta chains reported below all come from one sample, sequenced in a study of blood T cell repertoires in COVID-19 (dated by TCRdb to the early 2020s). The library relied on the immunoSEQ multiplex PCR assay. The table comes from immuneACCESS by way of TCRdb, which keeps in-frame sequences with V and J called. Part of the clones is missing from these tables; in studies checked, under half for an unresolved V gene and the rest for unknown reasons. The sample includes around 150,000 clones, with approximately 83% observed a single time. The leading ten clones occupy roughly 5% of the sample. The sample consisted of PBMCs or T cells enriched from blood (not recorded which). Receptors were obtained from a man between 65 and 85 years old who had been exposed to COVID-19.

A few counts support this clone. The genes are TRBV27 and TRBJ1-4; 11 bases are a match to TRBD1. Trimming removed 4 bases from V and 8 bases from J; junction bases left unmatched: 9. Germline V gene sequence: CDR1 MNHEY, CDR2 SMNVEV (reference sequence). There are 16 residues in the CDR3. CDR3 sequence: CASSWGQGGGWEKLFF. CDR3 bases: TGTGCCAGCAGTTGGGGACAGGGGGGCGGTTGGGAAAAACTGTTTTTT.

This clone has more than one count but fewer than ten. The rearrangement joins TRBV18 to TRBJ1-2; D is possibly TRBD1 (6 bases). V was shortened by 4 bases and J by 6 bases, with 15 bases between the two germline ends. This CDR3 region has 14 residues. The germline V gene encodes CDR1 KGHSH and CDR2 LQKENI. The CDR3 region is CASSLGTSIDGYTF. The DNA of the CDR3 is TGTGCCAGCTCACTCGGGACATCTATTGATGGCTACACCTTC.

J is TRBJ2-1 and V is TRBV19; D unclear. Germline V gene sequence: CDR1 LNHDA, CDR2 SQIVND (reference sequence). This CDR3 comprises 13 residues. The V end was cut by 7 bases, the J end by 4 bases, with 11 bases between. The CDR3 protein is CASTSYSYNEQFF. The CDR3 DNA reads TGTGCCAGTACCTCGTACAGTTACAATGAGCAGTTCTTC.

The chain combines TRBV15 with TRBJ2-3; 7 bases match TRBD2. The J segment lost 10 bases and the V segment lost 0 bases, leaving 7 bases of the junction unmatched. Germline values: CDR1 LNHNV, CDR2 YYDKDF (reference sequence). CDR3 size: 14 residues. In DNA, the CDR3 is TGTGCCACCAGCAGAGATCGTGGGACTAATCCGCAGTATTTT. Translation: CATSRDRGTNPQYF.

The chain recombines TRBV6-6 with TRBJ2-1; TRBD2 matches at 14 bases. The germline CDR1 and CDR2 sequences are MNHNY and SVGAGI (reference sequence). This CDR3 contains 16 residues. Trimming cost V 5 bases and J 4 bases; bases outside gene matches: 4. The CDR3 coding sequence is TGTGCCAGCAGTCGACTAGCGGGGGGGACGTACAATGAGCAGTTCTTC. Amino acid sequence: CASSRLAGGTYNEQFF.

The sample holds a few counts of this clone. The chain is built from TRBV14 and TRBJ2-6; D is possibly TRBD1 (6 bases). Per the germline V gene, CDR1 is SGHDN and CDR2 is FVKESK. The length of the CDR3 is 16 residues. Trimming took 4 bases from V and 2 from J, leaving 12 bases between them. The CDR3 protein is CASSLPGAAGANVLTF. CDR3 nucleotide sequence: TGTGCCAGCAGCCTCCCAGGGGCAGCTGGGGCCAACGTCCTGACTTTC.

This sequence joins TRBV6-6 and TRBJ2-5; 14 nucleotides align to TRBD2. The CDR3 spans 15 residues. Germline values: CDR1 MNHNY, CDR2 SVGAGI (reference sequence). The J segment lost 0 bases and the V segment lost 6 bases, leaving 0 bases of the junction unmatched. The DNA for the CDR3 is TGTGCCAGCAGGGGACTAGCGGGAGACCAAGAGACCCAGTACTTC. This encodes CASRGLAGDQETQYF.

The gene calls are TRBV18 and TRBJ2-1, with a tentative D call TRBD2 (6 bases). V was pared by 6 bases and J by 2 bases, with 11 bases between. In germline, CDR1 is KGHSH, CDR2 LQKENI. This CDR3 region has 14 residues. CDR3 DNA: TGTGCCAGCTCCCCCGGAGGGCCCTACAATGAGCAGTTCTTC. Translated: CASSPGGPYNEQFF.

The sample holds a few counts of this clone. The rearrangement links TRBV2 to TRBJ1-6, with a tentative D call TRBD1 (6 bases). Germline CDR1 SNHLY, CDR2 FYNNEI. The CDR3 covers 13 residues. V lost 8 bases and J lost 6, with 11 bases in between. The CDR3 region is CASYWTANSPLHF. Here the CDR3 DNA reads TGTGCCAGCTACTGGACAGCTAATTCACCCCTCCACTTT.

This clone was detected once. The chain employs TRBV7-2 and TRBJ2-7, with D possibly being TRBD1 (6 bases). In germline, CDR1 is SGHTA, CDR2 FQGNSA. V was pared by 1 base and J by 3 bases, with 13 bases between. The CDR3 contains 15 residues. CDR3 region: CASSLDRTEVYEQYF. The CDR3 coding sequence is TGTGCCAGCAGCTTAGACCGGACAGAGGTCTACGAGCAGTACTTC.

This clone was detected only once. This chain joins TRBV28 and TRBJ1-1, with D tentatively TRBD1 (6 bases). Trimming took off 11 bases at V and 0 bases at J, with 13 bases between the two ends. This CDR3 is built from 13 residues. Germline loops: CDR1 MDHEN, CDR2 SYDVKM. The CDR3 reads CALRGTVNTEAFF. CDR3 DNA: TGTGCCCTTAGGGGGACGGTGAACACTGAAGCTTTCTTT.

The table lists this clone with a count of one. This chain joins TRBV19 and TRBJ1-1; D remains unclear. Germline CDR1 LNHDA, CDR2 SQIVND (reference sequence). CDR3 length equals 14 residues. V lost 1 base and J lost 4, with 10 bases in between. The DNA for the CDR3 is TGTGCCAGTAGTATAGGGCAGTTTGGCACTGAAGCTTTCTTT. Protein product: CASSIGQFGTEAFF.

The chain is built from TRBV11-2 and TRBJ1-4, with 9 bases identical to TRBD1. V shed 4 bases and J 7 bases; nucleotides not matched to a gene: 7. Germline values: CDR1 SGHAT, CDR2 FQNNGV. This CDR3 contains 15 residues. The CDR3 is CASSSIQGAGEKLFF. CDR3 DNA sequence: TGTGCCAGCAGCTCAATACAGGGGGCAGGTGAAAAACTGTTTTTT.

V and J are TRBV9 and TRBJ2-5, with D uncertain. V shed 0 bases and J shed 3 bases, with 9 bases lying between them. The germline V gene encodes CDR1 SGDLS and CDR2 YYNGEE. The CDR3 covers 14 residues. The CDR3 spells CASSVDGLKETQYF. In DNA form, the CDR3 reads TGTGCCAGCAGCGTAGATGGGCTAAAAGAGACCCAGTACTTC.

The CDR3 DNA reads TGTGCCAGCAGCCAAGACGGGCCAGCGGCTAATTCACCCCTCCACTTT. The encoded protein is CASSQDGPAANSPLHF. The J gene is TRBJ1-6, the V gene TRBV16; unclear D gene. The CDR3 runs 16 residues. Germline CDR1 KGHSY, CDR2 FQNENV. The V and J ends lost 2 bases and 6 bases respectively, with 14 bases between them.

A single count supports this clone. The chain employs TRBV4-3 and TRBJ2-3; 13 bases are a match to TRBD2. The junction had 6 bases not matched to a gene; V was cut back by 3 bases and J by 6 bases. Germline loops: CDR1 LGHNA, CDR2 YSLEER. This CDR3 has 16 amino acids. DNA of the CDR3: TGCGCCAGCAGCCAGGGACTAGCGGGATTTTCGGATACGCAGTATTTT. Residues: CASSQGLAGFSDTQYF.

The CDR3, as DNA: TGCGCCAGCAGCTTGAGGTCAGGCAATAATGAAAAACTGTTTTTT. Translated: CASSLRSGNNEKLFF. The chain has TRBV5-1 and TRBJ1-4; D not resolved. Per germline, CDR1 SGHRS and CDR2 YFSETQ. V was shortened by 1 base and J by 4 bases, with 11 bases between the two germline ends. The CDR3 runs 15 residues.

The rearrangement links TRBV2 to TRBJ1-2; D unclear. The V gene lost 3 bases and the J gene lost 1 base, with 6 bases spanning the gap. The germline V gene encodes CDR1 SNHLY and CDR2 FYNNEI. The CDR3 spans 13 residues. In DNA, the CDR3 is TGTGCCAGCAGTGACCCAGATAACTATGGCTACACCTTC. Protein sequence: CASSDPDNYGYTF.

This chain links TRBV6-6 with TRBJ1-2; TRBD1 might be the D (6 bases). The CDR3 consists of 14 residues. Germline V gene data show CDR1 as MNHNY and CDR2 as SVGAGI (reference sequence). Trimming pared 8 bases from V and 5 bases from J, leaving 18 bases between. CDR3 amino acids: CASVGGGEGYGYTF. The DNA for the CDR3 is TGTGCCAGCGTAGGGGGAGGGGAAGGGTATGGCTACACCTTC.

The chain combines TRBV5-1 with TRBJ2-3; unclear D gene. This CDR3 is 15 amino acids long. CDR1 is SGHRS, CDR2 YFSETQ, per germline. With 5 bases removed from V and 0 bases from J, the gap between germline ends came to 13 bases. The CDR3 nucleotides are TGCGCCAGCAGTAAAATAGTTTCTAGCACAGATACGCAGTATTTT. Its protein is CASSKIVSSTDTQYF.

The chain combines TRBV5-8 with TRBJ2-3; D gene uncertain. The CDR3 consists of 14 residues. The V gene's germline CDR1 is SGHTS and CDR2 YDEGEE. Trimming left V 1 base short and J 4 bases short, with 10 bases between. This CDR3 is CASSLPEVPDTQYF. CDR3 bases: TGTGCCAGCAGCTTGCCAGAGGTCCCAGATACGCAGTATTTT.